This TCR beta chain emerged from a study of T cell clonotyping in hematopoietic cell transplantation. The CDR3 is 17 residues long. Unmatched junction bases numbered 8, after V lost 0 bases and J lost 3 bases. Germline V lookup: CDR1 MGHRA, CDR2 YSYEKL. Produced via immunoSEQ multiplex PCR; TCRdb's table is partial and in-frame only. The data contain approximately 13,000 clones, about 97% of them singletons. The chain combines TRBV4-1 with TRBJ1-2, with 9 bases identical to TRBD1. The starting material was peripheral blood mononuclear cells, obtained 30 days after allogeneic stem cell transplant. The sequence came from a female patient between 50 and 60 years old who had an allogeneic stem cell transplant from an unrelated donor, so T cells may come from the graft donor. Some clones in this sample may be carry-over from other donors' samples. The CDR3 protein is CASSQDQDRGIDYGYTF. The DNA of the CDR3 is TGCGCCAGCAGCCAAGATCAGGACAGGGGCATCGACTATGGCTACACCTTC.